This paragraph covers one T cell receptor beta chain sequence. What it binds is not known. The record originates from a study of graft-versus-host responses after intestinal transplantation. Overall study: Each recipient received a multivisceral, liver-intestinal, or isolated intestinal graft. Anti-thymocyte globulin induction was given to all recipients, followed by tacrolimus and steroids for around three years.

Germline V gives CDR1 KGHSH, CDR2 LQKENI. Germline trimming cut 1 base from V and 8 bases from J; bases unmatched to any gene: 4. The CDR3 extends over 15 amino acids. The method was immunoSEQ multiplex PCR; TCRdb's version includes in-frame clones alone and lacks a portion of them. The data show more than 85,000 clones, about nine tenths seen once. Sequencing used unstimulated CD8+ T cells sorted from spleen or lymph node cells, obtained before transplant. This receptor was identified in a human donor who was the organ donor for an intestinal transplant. V usage is TRBV18 and J usage is TRBJ1-6, with TRBD1 identical over 8 bases. CDR3 amino acids: CASSPRDRTYSPLHF. The CDR3 bases are TGTGCCAGCTCACCACGGGACAGGACTTATTCACCCCTCCACTTT.